This T cell receptor (beta chain) derives from a study of cytomegalovirus exposure and HLA in healthy donors. Study as a whole: Most genotyped donors, over 70% of more than 300, had Caucasian-associated genetic ancestry. Regarding the study as a whole: Apart from CMV serostatus, no immune exposure information was available. Later analysis reportedly placed an Asian-associated ancestry cluster below the roughly 600-donor mean in N-insertions. Roughly uniform depth of sequencing across donors was assumed in presence/absence analyses.

Primers included in the PCR were 60 Vbeta and 13 Jbeta primers. Sequencing was performed with immunoSEQ multiplex PCR; in TCRdb, only in-frame clones are kept and a portion is missing. Of about 140,000 clones in the sample, roughly 82% were seen once. On this clone itself: Its antigen is not known.

The material sequenced was PBMCs. The receptor was derived from a male donor in good health and CMV-seronegative.

As DNA, the CDR3 is TGTGCCAGCAGCTGGGAGGGCCGCGACGAGCAGTACTTC. It specifies CASSWEGRDEQYF. The rearrangement uses TRBV7-6 and TRBJ2-7, with 7 bases fitting TRBD2. The CDR3 extends over 13 amino acids. Germline-derived CDR1 and CDR2 are SGHVS and FNYEAQ. V shed 4 bases and J 5 bases; nucleotides not matched to a gene: 5.